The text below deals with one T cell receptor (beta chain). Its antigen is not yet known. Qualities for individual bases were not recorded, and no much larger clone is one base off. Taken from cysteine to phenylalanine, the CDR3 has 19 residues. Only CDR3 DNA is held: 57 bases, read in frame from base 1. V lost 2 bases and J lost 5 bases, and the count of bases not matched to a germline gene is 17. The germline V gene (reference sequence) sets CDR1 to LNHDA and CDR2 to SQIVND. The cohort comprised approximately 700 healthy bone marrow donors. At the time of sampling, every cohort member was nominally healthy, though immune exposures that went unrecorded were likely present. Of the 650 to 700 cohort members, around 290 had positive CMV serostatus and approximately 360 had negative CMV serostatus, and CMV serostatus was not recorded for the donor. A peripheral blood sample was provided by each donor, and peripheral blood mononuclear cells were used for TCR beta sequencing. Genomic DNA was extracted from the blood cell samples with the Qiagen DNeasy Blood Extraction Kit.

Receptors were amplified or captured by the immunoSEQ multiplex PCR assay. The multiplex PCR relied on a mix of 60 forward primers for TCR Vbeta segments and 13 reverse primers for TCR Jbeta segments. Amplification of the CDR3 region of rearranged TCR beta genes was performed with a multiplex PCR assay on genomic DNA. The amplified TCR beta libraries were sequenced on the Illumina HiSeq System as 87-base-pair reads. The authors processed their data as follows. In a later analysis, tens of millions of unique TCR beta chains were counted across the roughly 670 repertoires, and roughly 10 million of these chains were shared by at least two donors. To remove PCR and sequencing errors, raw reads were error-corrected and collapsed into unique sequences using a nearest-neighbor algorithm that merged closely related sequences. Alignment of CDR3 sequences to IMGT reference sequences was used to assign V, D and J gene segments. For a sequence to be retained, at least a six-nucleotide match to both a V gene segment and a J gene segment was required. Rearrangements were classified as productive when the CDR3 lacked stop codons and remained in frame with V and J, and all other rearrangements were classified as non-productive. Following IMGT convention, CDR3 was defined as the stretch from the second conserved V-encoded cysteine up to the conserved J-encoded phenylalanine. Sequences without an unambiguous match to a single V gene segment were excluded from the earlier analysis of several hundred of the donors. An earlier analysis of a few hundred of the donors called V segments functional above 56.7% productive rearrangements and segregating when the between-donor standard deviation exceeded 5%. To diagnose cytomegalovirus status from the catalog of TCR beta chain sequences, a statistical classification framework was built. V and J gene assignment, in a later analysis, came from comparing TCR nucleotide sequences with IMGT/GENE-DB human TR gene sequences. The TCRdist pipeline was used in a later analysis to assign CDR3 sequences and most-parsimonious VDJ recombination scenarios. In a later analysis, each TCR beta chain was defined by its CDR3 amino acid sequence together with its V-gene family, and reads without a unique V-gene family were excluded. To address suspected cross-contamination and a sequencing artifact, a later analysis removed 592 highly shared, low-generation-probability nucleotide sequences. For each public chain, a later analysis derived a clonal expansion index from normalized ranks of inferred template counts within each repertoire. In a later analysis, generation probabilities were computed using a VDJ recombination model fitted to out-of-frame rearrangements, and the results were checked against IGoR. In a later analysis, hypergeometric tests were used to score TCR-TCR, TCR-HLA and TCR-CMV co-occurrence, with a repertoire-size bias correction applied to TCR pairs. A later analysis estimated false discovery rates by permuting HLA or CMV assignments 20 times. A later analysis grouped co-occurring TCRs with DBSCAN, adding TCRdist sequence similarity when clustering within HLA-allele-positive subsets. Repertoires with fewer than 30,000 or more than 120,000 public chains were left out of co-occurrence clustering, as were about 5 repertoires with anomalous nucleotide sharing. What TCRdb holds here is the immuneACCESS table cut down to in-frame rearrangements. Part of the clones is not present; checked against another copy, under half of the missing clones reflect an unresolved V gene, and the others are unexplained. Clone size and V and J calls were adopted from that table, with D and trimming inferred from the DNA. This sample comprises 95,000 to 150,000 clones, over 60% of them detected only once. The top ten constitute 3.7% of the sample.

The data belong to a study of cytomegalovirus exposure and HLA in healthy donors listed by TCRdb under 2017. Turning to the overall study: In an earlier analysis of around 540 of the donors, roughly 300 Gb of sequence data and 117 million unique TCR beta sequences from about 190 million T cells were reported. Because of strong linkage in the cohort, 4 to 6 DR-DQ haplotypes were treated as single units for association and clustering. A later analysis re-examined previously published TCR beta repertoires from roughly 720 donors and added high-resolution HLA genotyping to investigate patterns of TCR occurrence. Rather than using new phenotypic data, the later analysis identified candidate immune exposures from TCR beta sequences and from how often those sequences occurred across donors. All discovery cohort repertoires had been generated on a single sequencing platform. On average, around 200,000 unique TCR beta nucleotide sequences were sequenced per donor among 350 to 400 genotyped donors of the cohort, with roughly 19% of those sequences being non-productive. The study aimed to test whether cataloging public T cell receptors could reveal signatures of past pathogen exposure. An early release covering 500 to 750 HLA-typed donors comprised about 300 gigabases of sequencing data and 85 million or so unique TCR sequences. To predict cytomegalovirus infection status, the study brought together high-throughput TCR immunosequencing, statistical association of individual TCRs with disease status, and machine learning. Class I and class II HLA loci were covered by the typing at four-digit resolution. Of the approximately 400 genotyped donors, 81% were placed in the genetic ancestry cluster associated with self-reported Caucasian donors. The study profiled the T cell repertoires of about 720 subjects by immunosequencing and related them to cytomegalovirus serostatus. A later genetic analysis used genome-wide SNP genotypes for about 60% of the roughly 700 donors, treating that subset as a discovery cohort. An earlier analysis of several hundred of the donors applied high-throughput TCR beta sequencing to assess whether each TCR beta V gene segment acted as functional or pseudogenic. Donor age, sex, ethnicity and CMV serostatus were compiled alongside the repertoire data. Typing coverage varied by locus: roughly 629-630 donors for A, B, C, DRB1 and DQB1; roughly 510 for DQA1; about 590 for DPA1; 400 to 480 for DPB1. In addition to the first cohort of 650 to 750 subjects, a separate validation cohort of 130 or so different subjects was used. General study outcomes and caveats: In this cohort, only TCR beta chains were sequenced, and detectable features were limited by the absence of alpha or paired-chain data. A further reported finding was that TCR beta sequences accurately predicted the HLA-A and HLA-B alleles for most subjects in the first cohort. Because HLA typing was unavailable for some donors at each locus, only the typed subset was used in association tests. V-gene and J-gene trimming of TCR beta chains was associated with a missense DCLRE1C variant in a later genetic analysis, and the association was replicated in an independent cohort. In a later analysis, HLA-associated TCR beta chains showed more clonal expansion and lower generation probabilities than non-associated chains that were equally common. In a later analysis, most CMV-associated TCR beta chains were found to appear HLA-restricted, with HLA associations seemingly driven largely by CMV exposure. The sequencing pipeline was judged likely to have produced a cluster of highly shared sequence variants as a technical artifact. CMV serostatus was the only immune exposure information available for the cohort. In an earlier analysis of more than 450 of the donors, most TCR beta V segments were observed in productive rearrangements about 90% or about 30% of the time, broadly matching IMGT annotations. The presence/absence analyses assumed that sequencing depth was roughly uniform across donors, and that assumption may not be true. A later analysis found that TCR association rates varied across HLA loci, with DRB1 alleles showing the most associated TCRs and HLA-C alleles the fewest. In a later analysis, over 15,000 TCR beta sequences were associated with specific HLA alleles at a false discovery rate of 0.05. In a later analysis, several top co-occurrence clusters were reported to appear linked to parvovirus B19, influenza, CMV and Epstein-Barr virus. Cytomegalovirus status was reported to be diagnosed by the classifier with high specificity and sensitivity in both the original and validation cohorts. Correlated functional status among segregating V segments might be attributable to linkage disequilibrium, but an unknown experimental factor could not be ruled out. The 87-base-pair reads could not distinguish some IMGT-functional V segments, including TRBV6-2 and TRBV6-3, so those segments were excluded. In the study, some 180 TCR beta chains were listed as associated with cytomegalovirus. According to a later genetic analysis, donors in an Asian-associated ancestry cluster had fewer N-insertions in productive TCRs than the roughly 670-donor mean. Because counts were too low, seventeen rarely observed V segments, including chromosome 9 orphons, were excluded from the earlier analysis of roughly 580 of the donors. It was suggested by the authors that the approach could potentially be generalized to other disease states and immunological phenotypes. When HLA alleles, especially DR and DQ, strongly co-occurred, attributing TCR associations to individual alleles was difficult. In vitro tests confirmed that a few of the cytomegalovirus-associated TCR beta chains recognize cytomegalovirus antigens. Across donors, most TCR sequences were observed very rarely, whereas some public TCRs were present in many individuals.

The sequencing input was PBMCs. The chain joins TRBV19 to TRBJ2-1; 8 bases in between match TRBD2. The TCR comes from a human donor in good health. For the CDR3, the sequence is CASSISLLSVEGLDNEQFF. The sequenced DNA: TGTGCCAGTAGTATATCCCTCCTCTCTGTGGAGGGACTAGACAATGAGCAGTTCTTC.